This entry lists 30 T cell receptor beta chains sequenced from one sample in a study of Tregs in tolerant kidney transplant recipients. Data came from immunoSEQ multiplex PCR; TCRdb stores just in-frame clones and leaves some out. The sample carries roughly 69,000 clones, around 90% recorded once. The sequencing used CD4+ T cells from blood, collected before the transplant. These receptors all come from a human donor who received a combined kidney and bone marrow transplant.

The rearrangement uses TRBV27 and TRBJ2-7; weak D call: TRBD2 (6 bases). CDR1 MNHEY and CDR2 SMNVEV come from the germline V gene (reference sequence). The CDR3 is made up of 14 amino acids. Trimming shortened V by 5 bases and J by 0 bases, and 11 bases separated the two germline ends. CDR3 sequence reads: CASSRVSGSYEQYF. CDR3 coding DNA: TGTGCCAGCAGTCGGGTTAGCGGCTCCTACGAGCAGTACTTC.

The rearrangement links TRBV7-2 to TRBJ2-1; D gene unclear. This CDR3 comprises 15 residues. Germline values: CDR1 SGHTA, CDR2 FQGNSA. V gave up 1 base and J gave up 6 bases, with 13 bases separating them. Written as DNA, the CDR3 is TGTGCCAGCAGCTTAGTTCCGGGTAAGGCCAATGAGCAGTTCTTC. Its translation: CASSLVPGKANEQFF.

The chain joins TRBV10-3 to TRBJ1-5; D is undetermined. Trimming left V 0 bases short and J 9 bases short, with 12 bases between. The CDR3 sequence is 14 residues long. The germline V gene encodes CDR1 ENHRY and CDR2 SYGVKD. As DNA, the CDR3 is TGTGCCATCAGTGAGTCCACACAAGGAGGGCCCCAGCATTTT. Its protein is CAISESTQGGPQHF.

The V and J genes are TRBV5-4 and TRBJ2-3, with TRBD2 matching 7 bases. Germline CDR1 reads SGHNT; CDR2 reads YYREEE (reference sequence). With 0 bases clipped from V and 1 base from J, the junction kept 5 bases outside the gene matches. The CDR3 totals 16 residues. As DNA, the CDR3 is TGTGCCAGCAGCTTGGAGACGGGAGGCGGCACAGATACGCAGTATTTT. Its translation is CASSLETGGGTDTQYF. The entire variable domain, with the rest obtained from reference TRBV5-4 and TRBJ2-3, is as follows: ETGVTQSPTHLIKTRGQQVTLRCSSQSGHNTVSWYQQALGQGPQFIFQYYREEENGRGNFPPRFSGLQFPNYSSELNVNALELDDSALYLCASSLETGGGTDTQYFGPGTRLTVL.

The chain joins TRBV11-2 to TRBJ2-3, with TRBD2 matching 8 bases. Germline V gives CDR1 SGHAT, CDR2 FQNNGV. The CDR3 extends over 13 amino acids. V was clipped by 8 bases and J by 5 bases; unmatched bases: 6. CDR3 in DNA: TGTGCCAGCTCCCTAGCGGGTGAAGATACGCAGTATTTT. The encoded protein is CASSLAGEDTQYF.

V is TRBV18 and J is TRBJ2-1; tentatively, D is TRBD1 (5 bases). The CDR3 is made up of 15 amino acids. Trimming took 3 bases from V and 8 from J, leaving 17 bases between them. CDR1 and CDR2 (germline): KGHSH, LQKENI. The CDR3 DNA reads TGTGCCAGCTCACCCTCTCTGGGTCAGGGTTATGAGCAGTTCTTC. Translating gives CASSPSLGQGYEQFF.

This chain joins TRBV6-1 and TRBJ1-2; 8 bases match TRBD1. CDR1 MNHNS and CDR2 SASEGT come from the germline V gene. V lost 1 base to trimming and J lost 13 bases; unmatched junction nucleotides: 5. The CDR3 sequence is 12 residues long. CDR3 in amino acids: CASSEVRGRSTF. The DNA for the CDR3 is TGTGCCAGCAGTGAAGTCAGGGGGCGAAGCACCTTC.

This chain joins TRBV6-6 and TRBJ1-2; maybe TRBD1 (5 bases). V was cut by 8 bases and J by 8 bases, with 21 bases left in between. The length of the CDR3 is 14 residues. Germline CDR1 MNHNY, CDR2 SVGAGI (reference sequence). CDR3 nucleotide sequence: TGTGCCAGCCTCGGGGGGGGTAGGGGCGGAGGCTACACCTTC. It translates to CASLGGGRGGGYTF.

This sequence joins TRBV5-1 and TRBJ2-1, with 15 positions matching TRBD2. The CDR3 loop spans 16 amino acids. The ends lost 2 bases at V and 5 bases at J; junction bases unmatched: 2. Germline CDR1 and CDR2: SGHRS and YFSETQ. This chain's CDR3 is CASSLRTSGRDNEQFF. The DNA for the CDR3 is TGCGCCAGCAGCTTACGGACTAGCGGGAGGGACAATGAGCAGTTCTTC.

The table lists this clone with a count of one. The rearrangement links TRBV6-5 to TRBJ1-2, with TRBD1 identical over 9 bases. The V gene's germline CDR1 is MNHEY and CDR2 SVGAGI. J lost 7 bases, V lost 5 bases, and 8 bases had no gene match. The CDR3 runs to 14 residues. The DNA for the CDR3 is TGTGCCAGCAGTATTAACAGGGGGCATCGTGGCTACACCTTC. Translating gives CASSINRGHRGYTF.

This clone came up once. The chain links TRBV29-1 to TRBJ2-7; D may be TRBD2 (5 bases). Germline V gene data show CDR1 as SQVTM and CDR2 as ANQGSEA. V gave up 3 bases and J gave up 7 bases, with 16 bases separating them. This CDR3 region has 13 residues. CDR3 DNA: TGCAGCGTTGAGAGGTCTCGGGATGGGGAGCAGTACTTC. Translating it yields CSVERSRDGEQYF.

This clone was detected a few times. CDR3 sequence (DNA): TGTGCCATCAGTGAGCAACAGGGGGCCGGTGGCTACACCTTC. This sequence encodes CAISEQQGAGGYTF. The rearrangement links TRBV10-3 to TRBJ1-2; 9 bases are a match to TRBD1. V lost 2 bases and J lost 7; bases outside the gene matches: 5. Germline CDR1 ENHRY, CDR2 SYGVKD. CDR3 length: 14 amino acids.

A few counts support this clone. The V gene is TRBV30, the J gene TRBJ1-5; 9 nucleotides match TRBD1. After removal of 3 bases from V and 6 bases from J, the junction contained 9 bases not matched to a gene. Germline CDR1 GTSNPN, CDR2 SVGIG (reference sequence). The CDR3 totals 15 residues. This CDR3 reads CAWSEGTGMSQPQHF. CDR3 DNA: TGTGCCTGGAGCGAAGGGACAGGGATGTCTCAGCCCCAGCATTTT.

J is TRBJ1-1 and V is TRBV7-2; D is uncertain. Germline loops: CDR1 SGHTA, CDR2 FQGNSA. Trimming cost V 2 bases and J 6 bases, with 16 bases left between them. This CDR3 comprises 15 residues. The CDR3 is CASSLQTRLLPEAFF. CDR3 nucleotide sequence: TGTGCCAGCAGCTTACAGACCAGACTGTTACCTGAAGCTTTCTTT.

The V gene is TRBV10-3, the J gene TRBJ2-3, with a tentative D call TRBD2 (6 bases). The CDR3 runs 15 residues. V lost 6 bases, J lost 2 bases, and 15 bases lay in between. Germline lookup yields CDR1 ENHRY and CDR2 SYGVKD. The CDR3 DNA reads TGTGCCATCAGAAAAAGCGGGCCCCCCACAGATACGCAGTATTTT. Protein product: CAIRKSGPPTDTQYF.

V is TRBV19 and J is TRBJ2-7, with D perhaps TRBD2 (5 bases). Per germline, CDR1 LNHDA and CDR2 SQIVND (reference sequence). The length of the CDR3 is 18 residues. V dropped 1 base and J dropped 0 bases, with 19 bases sitting between them. As DNA, the CDR3 is TGTGCCAGTAGTATAGCCGCGGGCGGGCCATTCAGCTCCTACGAGCAGTACTTC. Translation: CASSIAAGGPFSSYEQYF. The full variable domain, with the rest looked up from reference TRBV19 and TRBJ2-7, is DGGITQSPKYLFRKEGQNVTLSCEQNLNHDAMYWYRQDPGQGLRLIYYSQIVNDFQKGDIAEGYSVSREKKESFPLTVTSAQKNPTAFYLCASSIAAGGPFSSYEQYFGPGTRLTVT.

This clone was recorded a few times. The V call is TRBV5-6, the J call TRBJ1-1; the match to TRBD1 covers 9 bases. This CDR3 is 15 amino acids long. J gave up 3 bases and V 4 bases, and 7 bases lay outside the gene matches. Germline CDR1 SGHDT, CDR2 YYEEEE. CDR3 sequence: CASSPWDRADTEAFF. The CDR3 coding sequence is TGTGCCAGCAGCCCATGGGACAGGGCCGACACTGAAGCTTTCTTT.

This chain links TRBV6-5 with TRBJ1-3; 8 positions agree with TRBD1. The V gene's germline CDR1 is MNHEY and CDR2 SVGAGI. This CDR3 has 15 residues. J was trimmed by 3 bases and V by 6 bases; bases with no gene match: 7. The CDR3 sequence: CASRPMGQDGNTIYF. The CDR3 bases are TGTGCCAGCAGGCCGATGGGACAGGATGGAAACACCATATATTTT.

The CDR3 DNA is TGTGCCAGCAGTATGGCAGGCACTGAAGCTTTCTTT. Amino acids: CASSMAGTEAFF. The chain employs TRBV25-1 and TRBJ1-1; no firm D call. CDR3 length equals 12 residues. Germline values: CDR1 MGHDK, CDR2 SYGVNS. V was trimmed by 5 bases and J by 4 bases, leaving 8 bases between them.

V usage is TRBV2 and J usage is TRBJ1-5; D may be TRBD1 (5 bases). Per germline, CDR1 SNHLY and CDR2 FYNNEI. The V and J ends lost 4 bases and 4 bases respectively, with 14 bases between them. The CDR3 length is 15 residues. CDR3 DNA sequence: TGTGCCAGCAGTGGAGAGGTGGGGGGAAATCAGCCCCAGCATTTT. It codes for CASSGEVGGNQPQHF.

This clone was seen only once. The chain couples TRBV28 to TRBJ2-7; 9 bases agree with TRBD1. This CDR3 comprises 13 residues. CDR1 is MDHEN and CDR2 is SYDVKM in the germline V gene. V lost 5 bases to trimming and J lost 3 bases; unmatched junction nucleotides: 2. In DNA form, the CDR3 reads TGTGCCAGCAGTCCGGGACAGGGCTACGAGCAGTACTTC. It is translated as CASSPGQGYEQYF.

In its sample, this clone was seen a few times. The CDR3 here is CASRNRDSRNEQFF. The CDR3 DNA is TGTGCCAGCAGAAACCGGGACTCACGTAATGAGCAGTTCTTC. The chain employs TRBV2 and TRBJ2-1; perhaps TRBD2 as D (6 bases). Germline CDR1 is SNHLY and CDR2 is FYNNEI. Trimming took 6 bases from V and 7 from J, leaving 16 bases between them. The CDR3 consists of 14 residues.

The chain links TRBV11-2 to TRBJ1-1; 8 bases map to TRBD1. CDR1 is SGHAT and CDR2 is FQNNGV in the germline V gene. Trimming took 4 bases from V and 4 from J; bases not matched to a gene: 5. The CDR3 runs 14 residues. This CDR3 is CASSWTGSSTEAFF. The CDR3 DNA is TGTGCCAGCAGCTGGACAGGGTCAAGCACTGAAGCTTTCTTT.

The J gene is TRBJ2-7, the V gene TRBV27, with 12 bases aligning to TRBD2. The V gene's germline CDR1 is MNHEY and CDR2 SMNVEV (reference sequence). The CDR3 runs 14 residues. After removal of 5 bases from V and 10 bases from J, the junction contained 9 bases not matched to a gene. The CDR3 nucleotides read TGTGCCAGCAGTCCCCGGACTAGCGGGGAGGATCAGTACTTC. Its translation is CASSPRTSGEDQYF.

V usage is TRBV28 and J usage is TRBJ2-7, with a possible D match to TRBD2 (5 bases). The germline V gene encodes CDR1 MDHEN and CDR2 SYDVKM. V was pared by 8 bases and J by 4 bases, with 15 bases between. The CDR3 has 13 amino acids. DNA of the CDR3: TGTGCCAGCGTCCCTAGCCCCGCATACGAGCAGTACTTC. As protein: CASVPSPAYEQYF.

There are a few counts of this clone. J is TRBJ2-7 and V is TRBV27, with 14 positions matching TRBD2. This CDR3 has 15 residues. Germline V gene sequence: CDR1 MNHEY, CDR2 SMNVEV (reference sequence). Trimming took 6 bases from V and 4 from J; bases not matched to a gene: 5. The CDR3 protein is CASRAGTSGRYEQYF. CDR3 DNA: TGTGCCAGCAGGGCCGGGACTAGCGGGAGATACGAGCAGTACTTC.

V usage is TRBV19 and J usage is TRBJ2-3; 10 positions match TRBD1. CDR1 and CDR2 (germline): LNHDA, SQIVND (reference sequence). This CDR3 has 15 amino acids. The trim removed 3 bases at V and 3 bases at J, leaving 3 bases unmatched. This CDR3 is CASSMGQGNTDTQYF. Written as DNA, the CDR3 is TGTGCCAGTAGTATGGGACAGGGGAATACAGATACGCAGTATTTT.

The chain has TRBV30 and TRBJ1-1; tentative D call: TRBD1 (5 bases). The CDR3 loop spans 12 amino acids. Germline V CDR1 and CDR2: GTSNPN, SVGIG (reference sequence). Trimming pared 2 bases from V and 5 bases from J, leaving 9 bases between. CDR3 sequence reads: CAWSRGGTEAFF. CDR3 in DNA: TGTGCCTGGAGTCGGGGGGGAACTGAAGCTTTCTTT.

The CDR3 DNA is TGTGCCAGCTCACCAAATGCAGGTAGCACCGGGGAGCTGTTTTTT. It codes for CASSPNAGSTGELFF. This chain joins TRBV18 and TRBJ2-2; no firm D call. In germline, CDR1 is KGHSH, CDR2 LQKENI. Trimming stripped 2 bases from V and 4 bases from J, with 11 bases between. There are 15 residues in the CDR3.

This chain connects TRBV5-1 to TRBJ2-7; D perhaps matches TRBD2 (6 bases). Germline CDR1 SGHRS, CDR2 YFSETQ. The CDR3 totals 15 residues. The germline V and J ends were trimmed by 2 bases and 3 bases, with 15 bases remaining between them. The DNA of the CDR3 is TGCGCCAGCAGCTTAAGCGGGCCGAATAACTACGAGCAGTACTTC. It specifies CASSLSGPNNYEQYF.